This entry lists 32 T cell receptor beta chains sequenced from one sample in a study of OX40 agonist ivuxolimab in advanced cancers. The protocol was immunoSEQ multiplex PCR, while the TCRdb copy is restricted to in-frame clones and leaves out a portion. This table holds about 49,000 clones, about 90% found once. Sequences were derived from CD4+ or CD8+ T cells sorted from blood, sampled in a trial of the OX40 agonist ivuxolimab. The source is an adult with an advanced solid tumor such as melanoma, head and neck, liver or kidney cancer.

This chain connects TRBV27 to TRBJ2-5, with TRBD2 matching 8 bases. This CDR3 contains 15 residues. The germline gives CDR1 MNHEY, CDR2 SMNVEV (reference sequence). V was clipped by 5 bases and J by 5 bases; unmatched bases: 10. The CDR3, as DNA: TGTGCCAGCAGTCGTAGCGGGAACGTTTTGGAGACCCAGTACTTC. The encoded protein is CASSRSGNVLETQYF.

V usage is TRBV6-1 and J usage is TRBJ2-3; D remains unclear. The CDR3 consists of 15 residues. Germline V gene sequence: CDR1 MNHNS, CDR2 SASEGT. Trimming took off 2 bases at V and 1 base at J, with 10 bases between the two ends. Here the CDR3 reads CASSERPSGTDTQYF. CDR3 DNA: TGTGCCAGCAGTGAAAGGCCCAGTGGCACAGATACGCAGTATTTT.

The chain recombines TRBV7-8 with TRBJ2-2, with 8 bases matching TRBD2. Unmatched junction bases numbered 5, after V lost 8 bases and J lost 6 bases. The CDR3 is 13 residues long. Per the germline V gene, CDR1 is SGHVS and CDR2 is FQNEAQ. CDR3 sequence: CASGGRLAGELFF. DNA for the CDR3: TGTGCCAGCGGCGGGAGGTTGGCCGGGGAGCTGTTTTTT.

CDR3 bases: TGTGCCTGGAGTGTATCAGGTGAAGAGACCCAGTACTTC. Translation: CAWSVSGEETQYF. The rearrangement uses TRBV30 and TRBJ2-5; D is uncertain. Between the trimmed V and J ends, which lost 0 bases and 3 bases, there was a span of 8 bases. Germline assignment: CDR1 GTSNPN and CDR2 SVGIG (reference sequence). This CDR3 contains 13 residues.

The CDR3 nucleotides are TGCGCCAGCAGCTTGAAAGCGGGGGCGGAGTTGCCCCGAGATACGCAGTATTTT. The encoded protein is CASSLKAGAELPRDTQYF. The chain couples TRBV5-1 to TRBJ2-3, with 8 bases lining up with TRBD2. CDR1 and CDR2 (germline): SGHRS, YFSETQ. This CDR3 is built from 18 residues. After removal of 1 base from V and 5 bases from J, the junction contained 15 bases not matched to a gene.

This rearrangement joins TRBV18 to TRBJ2-5; TRBD1 might be the D (5 bases). Germline CDR1 and CDR2: KGHSH and LQKENI. With 8 bases removed from V and 4 bases from J, the gap between germline ends came to 14 bases. This CDR3 contains 13 residues. The CDR3 sequence: CASVKRQGETQYF. In nucleotides, the CDR3 is TGTGCCAGCGTCAAGAGGCAGGGAGAGACCCAGTACTTC.

V usage is TRBV5-1 and J usage is TRBJ1-4, with D maybe TRBD1 (6 bases). Trimming removed 5 bases at V and 4 bases at J, with 15 bases between. CDR1 SGHRS and CDR2 YFSETQ come from the germline V gene. This CDR3 spans 15 amino acids. The CDR3 loop is CASRGRGGLNEKLFF. The CDR3 DNA sequence: TGCGCCAGCAGAGGAAGAGGGGGACTTAATGAAAAACTGTTTTTT.

This clone was counted once. The chain has TRBV19 and TRBJ1-2, with 7 bases identical to TRBD1. V lost 6 bases and J lost 8; bases outside the gene matches: 9. CDR1 LNHDA and CDR2 SQIVND come from the germline V gene (reference sequence). CDR3 size: 13 residues. In DNA form, the CDR3 reads TGTGCCAGTAGCCCACAGGGGCAGAGGGGCTACACCTTC. Translation: CASSPQGQRGYTF.

V is TRBV12-5 and J is TRBJ2-2; a weak D match, TRBD2 (7 bases). The V end was cut by 7 bases, the J end by 7 bases, with 16 bases between. The CDR3 runs 14 residues. Germline lookup yields CDR1 LGHNT and CDR2 FRNRAP. The CDR3 DNA sequence: TGTGCTAGTGCCATGGGGGGGCGGAACGGGGAGCTGTTTTTT. This codes for CASAMGGRNGELFF.

The DNA for the CDR3 is TGTGCCAGCAGCTTAGTCCCTAGGGATGAGCAGTTCTTC. Translation: CASSLVPRDEQFF. This chain connects TRBV7-2 to TRBJ2-1, with D hard to call. This CDR3 spans 13 amino acids. V gave up 1 base and J gave up 8 bases, with 9 bases separating them. Germline V gene sequence: CDR1 SGHTA, CDR2 FQGNSA.

J is TRBJ1-1 and V is TRBV6-6; tentatively, D is TRBD1 (5 bases). Deletions cut 2 bases from V and 10 bases from J, with 17 bases between. The CDR3 runs 14 residues. The germline CDR1 and CDR2 sequences are MNHNY and SVGAGI (reference sequence). This CDR3 is CASSYGGIPSGAFF. In DNA, the CDR3 is TGTGCCAGCAGTTACGGGGGGATCCCTTCAGGAGCTTTCTTT.

Only one count was recorded for this clone. The chain links TRBV6-5 to TRBJ2-7, with D tentatively TRBD1 or TRBD2 (6 bases each). Trimming left V 2 bases short and J 4 bases short, with 9 bases between. Germline CDR1 and CDR2: MNHEY and SVGAGI. This CDR3 contains 13 residues. CDR3 in amino acids: CASSYGGQYEQYF. As DNA, the CDR3 is TGTGCCAGCAGTTACGGGGGGCAGTACGAGCAGTACTTC.

The CDR3, as DNA: TGTGCCAGCTCCGACCTAGGACTCCGGGATGAAAAACTGTTTTTT. Translation gives CASSDLGLRDEKLFF. The chain employs TRBV18 and TRBJ1-4, with D uncertain. The V end lost 6 bases, the J end lost 6 bases, and 17 bases lay between the germline ends. CDR1 and CDR2 from the germline V gene are KGHSH and LQKENI. This CDR3 is 15 amino acids long.

The V gene is TRBV9, the J gene TRBJ2-3; TRBD2 might be the D (6 bases). This CDR3 comprises 15 residues. Germline lookup yields CDR1 SGDLS and CDR2 YYNGEE. The V end lost 1 base, the J end lost 1 base, and 10 bases lay between the germline ends. The DNA of the CDR3 is TGTGCCAGCAGCGTAAAGGCTAGCGGCACAGATACGCAGTATTTT. This gives the protein CASSVKASGTDTQYF.

The chain carries TRBV5-1 and TRBJ2-2, with a weak D call TRBD2 (6 bases). Trimming left V 0 bases short and J 5 bases short, with 11 bases between. The germline V gene has CDR1 SGHRS and CDR2 YFSETQ. The CDR3 extends over 15 amino acids. CDR3 bases: TGCGCCAGCAGCTTGGTGGGAGGCCGAACCGGGGAGCTGTTTTTT. It codes for CASSLVGGRTGELFF. Full variable domain (rest looked up from reference TRBV5-1 and TRBJ2-2): KAGVTQTPRYLIKTRGQQVTLSCSPISGHRSVSWYQQTPGQGLQFLFEYFSETQRNKGNFPGRFSGRQFSNSRSEMNVSTLELGDSALYLCASSLVGGRTGELFFGEGSRLTVL.

The chain couples TRBV6-5 to TRBJ2-2; D possibly corresponds to TRBD1 (5 bases). The CDR3 sequence is 14 residues long. The germline gives CDR1 MNHEY, CDR2 SVGAGI. Trimming took 2 bases from V and 9 from J, leaving 13 bases between them. CDR3 coding DNA: TGTGCCAGCAGTTACAGGGGCCATCTCTGGGAGCTGTTTTTT. It encodes CASSYRGHLWELFF.

The V and J genes are TRBV25-1 and TRBJ2-3, with 8 bases lining up with TRBD1. CDR1 MGHDK and CDR2 SYGVNS come from the germline V gene. The CDR3 consists of 14 residues. V dropped 6 bases and J dropped 5; count of bases not matched to a gene: 7. CDR3 coding DNA: TGTGCCAGCAGCCCGGACAGGGTGGGAGATACGCAGTATTTT. It yields the protein CASSPDRVGDTQYF.

This clone was seen only a few times. The junction departs from the called germline gene at one end, perhaps through a read error. The chain uses TRBV19 and TRBJ1-2; tentatively, D is TRBD1 (5 bases). The CDR3 has 14 residues. Germline-derived CDR1 and CDR2 are LNHDA and SQIVND (reference sequence). CDR3 protein: CASSSSPQGKGYTF. The DNA for the CDR3 is TGTGCCAGCAGTAGTAGCCCCCAGGGTAAGGGCTACACCTTC. Full variable domain (rest looked up from reference TRBV19 and TRBJ1-2): DGGITQSPKYLFRKEGQNVTLSCEQNLNHDAMYWYRQDPGQGLRLIYYSQIVNDFQKGDIAEGYSVSREKKESFPLTVTSAQKNPTAFYLCASSSSPQGKGYTFGSGTRLTVV.

V is TRBV28 and J is TRBJ2-5; TRBD2 matches 13 bases. The CDR3 runs to 16 residues. Germline V gives CDR1 MDHEN, CDR2 SYDVKM. V trimming: 8 bases; J trimming: 2 bases; junction bases outside the gene matches: 8. CDR3 protein: CASRYGLAGVQETQYF. CDR3 nucleotide sequence: TGTGCCAGCCGCTACGGACTAGCGGGGGTTCAAGAGACCCAGTACTTC.

CDR3 DNA sequence: TGTGCCAGCAGCTTATTCGGTCGTGGAGAGACCCAGTACTTC. As protein: CASSLFGRGETQYF. V is TRBV7-8 and J is TRBJ2-5; D remains unclear. This CDR3 has 14 amino acids. V was pared by 2 bases and J by 4 bases, with 11 bases between. The germline V gene has CDR1 SGHVS and CDR2 FQNEAQ.

This chain uses TRBV2 with TRBJ2-7, with TRBD1 as a possible D gene (6 bases). The ends were cut back, 5 bases at V and 5 bases at J, with 13 bases in the middle. Germline CDR1 SNHLY, CDR2 FYNNEI. The CDR3 totals 13 residues. CDR3 bases: TGTGCCAGCAGTCCCCAGGGGAGCAACGAGCAGTACTTC. Translation: CASSPQGSNEQYF. Full variable domain (rest looked up from reference TRBV2 and TRBJ2-7): EPEVTQTPSHQVTQMGQEVILRCVPISNHLYFYWYRQILGQKVEFLVSFYNNEISEKSEIFDDQFSVERPDGSNFTLKIRSTKLEDSAMYFCASSPQGSNEQYFGPGTRLTVT.

The chain is built from TRBV28 and TRBJ1-4; D remains unclear. The CDR3 has 15 residues. V was clipped by 4 bases and J by 5 bases, with 14 bases between them. Germline V CDR1 and CDR2: MDHEN, SYDVKM. Written as DNA, the CDR3 is TGTGCCAGCAGTTCCCCAGGCGCATTCAATGAAAAACTGTTTTTT. Encoded protein: CASSSPGAFNEKLFF.

The chain recombines TRBV7-9 with TRBJ2-7; 7 bases are a match to TRBD1. The CDR3 is 16 residues long. The J segment lost 0 bases and the V segment lost 2 bases, leaving 7 bases of the junction unmatched. Germline V gene sequence: CDR1 SEHNR, CDR2 FQNEAQ (reference sequence). The DNA for the CDR3 is TGTGCCAGCAGCTTACCGGGACAGATCAGCTCCTACGAGCAGTACTTC. The encoded protein is CASSLPGQISSYEQYF. Full variable domain (rest looked up from reference TRBV7-9 and TRBJ2-7): DTGVSQNPRHKITKRGQNVTFRCDPISEHNRLYWYRQTLGQGPEFLTYFQNEAQLEKSRLLSDRFSAERPKGSFSTLEIQRTEQGDSAMYLCASSLPGQISSYEQYFGPGTRLTVT.

The CDR3 bases are TGCGCCAGCAGCGCCGGTTCGGCGGTGGGAGTAGAGACCCAGTACTTC. This gives the protein CASSAGSAVGVETQYF. The chain combines TRBV5-1 with TRBJ2-5; D might be TRBD2 (5 bases). CDR1 SGHRS and CDR2 YFSETQ come from the germline V gene. Trimming stripped 4 bases from V and 4 bases from J, with 20 bases between. CDR3 length equals 16 residues.

The chain recombines TRBV15 with TRBJ2-7, with 11 bases identical to TRBD2. V shed 2 bases and J 3 bases; nucleotides not matched to a gene: 6. The V gene's germline CDR1 is LNHNV and CDR2 YYDKDF (reference sequence). The CDR3 is 16 residues long. The chain's CDR3 is CATSRNRLAGNYEQYF. The CDR3 region has the DNA TGTGCCACCAGCAGAAACCGACTAGCGGGAAACTACGAGCAGTACTTC.

The V call is TRBV7-9, the J call TRBJ2-5, with 10 bases lining up with TRBD2. V shed 8 bases, J shed 4 bases, and the junction held 4 bases outside the gene matches. Looked up from germline, CDR1 is SEHNR and CDR2 is FQNEAQ (reference sequence). The CDR3 contains 13 residues. CDR3 DNA: TGTGCCAGCGGCCCTAGCGGGAGAGAGACCCAGTACTTC. Protein sequence: CASGPSGRETQYF.

The genes are TRBV19 and TRBJ2-7; TRBD1 is a possible D gene (6 bases). The CDR3 is 15 amino acids. Germline V gene data show CDR1 as LNHDA and CDR2 as SQIVND (reference sequence). V dropped 4 bases and J dropped 2 bases, with 15 bases sitting between them. For the CDR3, the DNA is TGTGCCAGTAGTAACCAGGGGAGCCTACCCTACGAGCAGTACTTC. Translated, it gives CASSNQGSLPYEQYF.

This chain connects TRBV7-8 to TRBJ1-1, with no clear D. The CDR3 sequence is 15 residues long. CDR1 SGHVS and CDR2 FQNEAQ come from the germline V gene. V lost 2 bases, J lost 7 bases, and 17 bases lay in between. This CDR3 is CASSLLPRGQSEAFF. In DNA, the CDR3 is TGTGCCAGCAGCTTACTGCCCCGGGGTCAAAGTGAAGCTTTCTTT.

The V gene is TRBV10-3, the J gene TRBJ2-3; TRBD2 agrees at 13 bases. The CDR3 is 13 amino acids. Germline values: CDR1 ENHRY, CDR2 SYGVKD. The V gene end was trimmed by 11 bases and the J gene end by 4 bases; junction bases not matched to a gene: 3. CDR3: CAAGLAGADTQYF. Here the CDR3 DNA reads TGTGCCGCTGGACTAGCGGGGGCAGATACGCAGTATTTT.

The gene calls are TRBV2 and TRBJ2-1; 14 bases are a match to TRBD2. The CDR3 covers 13 residues. Germline CDR1 is SNHLY and CDR2 is FYNNEI. The junction had 3 bases not matched to a gene; V was cut back by 10 bases and J by 7 bases. The CDR3 nucleotides read TGTGCCACCGGACTAGCGGGAGGTAATGAGCAGTTCTTC. Translating gives CATGLAGGNEQFF.

The chain couples TRBV2 to TRBJ2-2, with TRBD2 matching 13 bases. The CDR3 has 16 residues. J lost 7 bases, V lost 6 bases, and 8 bases had no gene match. Germline values: CDR1 SNHLY, CDR2 FYNNEI. CDR3 residues: CASSRWTSGSYGELFF. In DNA, the CDR3 is TGTGCCAGCAGCCGCTGGACTAGCGGGAGTTACGGGGAGCTGTTTTTT.

The J gene is TRBJ2-3, the V gene TRBV9; 9 positions agree with TRBD1. The CDR3 spans 16 residues. The V and J ends lost 4 bases and 2 bases, in that order; junction bases with no gene match: 8. Germline V CDR1 and CDR2: SGDLS, YYNGEE. The CDR3 reads CASSFGQGRDTDTQYF. DNA of the CDR3: TGTGCCAGCAGCTTTGGACAGGGGCGGGACACAGATACGCAGTATTTT.